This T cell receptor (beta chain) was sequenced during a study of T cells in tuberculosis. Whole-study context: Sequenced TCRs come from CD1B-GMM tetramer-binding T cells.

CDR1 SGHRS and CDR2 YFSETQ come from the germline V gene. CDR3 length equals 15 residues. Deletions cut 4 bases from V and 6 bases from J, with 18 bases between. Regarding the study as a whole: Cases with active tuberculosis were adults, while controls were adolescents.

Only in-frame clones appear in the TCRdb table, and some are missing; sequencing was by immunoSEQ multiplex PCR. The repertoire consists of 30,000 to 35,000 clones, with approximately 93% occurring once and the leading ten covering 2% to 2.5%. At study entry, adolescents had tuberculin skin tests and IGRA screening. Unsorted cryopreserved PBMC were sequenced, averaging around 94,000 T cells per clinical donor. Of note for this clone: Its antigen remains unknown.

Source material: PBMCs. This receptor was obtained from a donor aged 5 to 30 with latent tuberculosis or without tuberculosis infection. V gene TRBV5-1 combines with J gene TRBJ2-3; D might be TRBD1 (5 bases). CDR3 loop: CASSLSGMNPDTQYF. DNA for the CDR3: TGCGCCAGCAGCCTCTCAGGGATGAACCCCGATACGCAGTATTTT.